One and the same sample provided the 22 T cell receptor beta chains below, sequenced in a study of T cells in Graves' hyperthyroidism and ophthalmopathy. Amplified regions were TCR beta CDR3 sequences from RNA transcripts. TCR CDR3 regions were first amplified by RT-PCR with HTBI primers. From the multiplex PCR reads, TCRdb called clonotypes with MiXCR, one entry per CDR3 protein. The repertoire holds around 620,000 distinct CDR3 sequences, with more than 45% as singletons. Sequencing was performed on peripheral blood or thyroid tissue (not recorded which). These receptors were collected from an adult woman with Graves' disease, either hyperthyroidism or ophthalmopathy (not recorded which).

The CDR3 is CAISESGQGTQYF. CDR3 sequence (DNA): TGTGCCATCAGTGAGTCCGGGCAGGGAACGCAGTATTTT. The V call is TRBV10-3, the J call TRBJ2-3, with D perhaps TRBD1 (5 bases). Germline V gene lookup returns CDR1 ENHRY and CDR2 SYGVKD. Trimming removed 0 bases from V and 9 bases from J, with 10 bases in between. The CDR3 is made up of 13 amino acids.

The chain employs TRBV2 and TRBJ2-7, with D perhaps being TRBD1 or TRBD2 (5 bases each). Germline CDR1 and CDR2: SNHLY and FYNNEI. The CDR3 has 13 residues. The germline V and J ends were trimmed by 7 bases and 3 bases, with 13 bases remaining between them. DNA of the CDR3: TGTGCCAGCATGAGGGACGTAAACTACGAGCAGTACTTC. Amino acids: CASMRDVNYEQYF.

The V gene is TRBV29-1, the J gene TRBJ2-3, with 7 nucleotides matching TRBD2. CDR1 is SQVTM and CDR2 is ANQGSEA in the germline V gene. The junction had 8 bases not matched to a gene; V was cut back by 4 bases and J by 4 bases. The CDR3 extends over 14 amino acids. The CDR3 coding sequence is TGCAGCGTTGTAGTTGGGGGGGGTTCAGATACGCAGTATTTT. As protein: CSVVVGGGSDTQYF.

Many counts were recorded for this clonotype. This rearrangement joins TRBV24-1 to TRBJ1-4; 10 bases match TRBD1. The V gene end was trimmed by 4 bases and the J gene end by 5 bases; junction bases not matched to a gene: 6. The V gene's germline CDR1 is KGHDR and CDR2 SFDVKD. CDR3 size: 16 residues. The CDR3 loop reads CATSDPTGGENEKLFF. For the CDR3, the DNA is TGTGCCACCAGTGACCCGACAGGGGGCGAAAATGAAAAACTGTTTTTT.

At least ten counts were recorded for this clonotype. The chain employs TRBV5-8 and TRBJ1-2; 7 bases agree with TRBD1. Per germline, CDR1 SGHTS and CDR2 YDEGEE. The CDR3 is 13 residues long. The junction had 7 bases not matched to a gene; V was cut back by 5 bases and J by 6 bases. CDR3 sequence: CASSQQGLHGYTF. DNA of the CDR3: TGTGCCAGCAGTCAACAGGGGCTACATGGCTACACCTTC.

On this clonotype: Here the CDR3 omits its conserved ending phenylalanine or tryptophan, so a read error is the likely source. The DNA is omitted, as the CDR3 cannot be located on it reliably, and the CDR3 follows TCRdb's listing. The chain uses TRBV7-8 and TRBJ1-1. CDR1 SGHVS and CDR2 FQNEAQ come from the germline V gene. The CDR3 adds up to 9 amino acids, both ends counted. The CDR3 sequence is CASSSFGKT.

For this clonotype: Compared with germline, one end of the junction differs, possibly owing to a read error. This chain connects TRBV5-1 to TRBJ2-7; 10 bases fit TRBD1. From germline, CDR1 is SGHRS and CDR2 YFSETQ. The CDR3 has 15 amino acids. The CDR3 coding sequence is TGTGCCAGCAGCCCATGGACAGGGGGGAGATACGAGCAGTACTTC. Translation gives CASSPWTGGRYEQYF. Full variable domain (rest looked up from reference TRBV5-1 and TRBJ2-7): KAGVTQTPRYLIKTRGQQVTLSCSPISGHRSVSWYQQTPGQGLQFLFEYFSETQRNKGNFPGRFSGRQFSNSRSEMNVSTLELGDSALYLCASSPWTGGRYEQYFGPGTRLTVT.

The J gene is TRBJ1-2, the V gene TRBV5-1, with D possibly matching TRBD1 (5 bases). Germline-derived CDR1 and CDR2 are SGHRS and YFSETQ. V was shortened by 3 bases and J by 5 bases, with 14 bases between the two germline ends. This CDR3 is 14 amino acids long. The CDR3 protein is CASSYPQGEYGYTF. As DNA, the CDR3 is TGCGCCAGCAGCTACCCCCAAGGGGAGTATGGCTACACCTTC.

V gene TRBV7-9 combines with J gene TRBJ1-2, with D possibly TRBD1 on 5 matching bases. The CDR3 sequence is 12 residues long. Trimming removed 5 bases at V and 7 bases at J, with 11 bases between. Germline V gene sequence: CDR1 SEHNR, CDR2 FQNEAQ (reference sequence). The CDR3 loop is CASSRNQGGYTF. CDR3 sequence (DNA): TGTGCCAGCAGCCGTAACCAGGGTGGCTACACCTTC. The variable domain in full, with the rest retrieved from reference TRBV7-9 and TRBJ1-2, is DTGVSQNPRHKITKRGQNVTFRCDPISEHNRLYWYRQTLGQGPEFLTYFQNEAQLEKSRLLSDRFSAERPKGSFSTLEIQRTEQGDSAMYLCASSRNQGGYTFGSGTRLTVV.

This clonotype was observed once. Sequence at one end of the junction differs from germline and may be a read error. The J gene is TRBJ2-5, the V gene TRBV15, with 10 bases lining up with TRBD1. The CDR3 consists of 15 residues. Germline CDR1 and CDR2: LNHNV and YYDKDF (reference sequence). The CDR3 region is CDTSRGGQGQKTQYF. The CDR3 nucleotides read TGTGACACCAGCAGAGGGGGACAGGGGCAAAAGACCCAGTACTTC.

Many counts were recorded for this clonotype. The chain links TRBV7-3 to TRBJ2-7, with 9 bases aligning to TRBD2. The germline gives CDR1 SGHTA, CDR2 FQGTGA. Trimming removed 0 bases from V and 3 bases from J; junction bases left unmatched: 3. The CDR3 runs 15 residues. The CDR3 sequence is CASSLTAGGGYEQYF. The DNA of the CDR3 is TGTGCCAGCAGCTTAACTGCGGGAGGGGGCTACGAGCAGTACTTC.

The chain uses TRBV15 and TRBJ1-1; unclear D gene. The CDR3 is 13 amino acids. Trimming removed 1 base at V and 6 bases at J, with 9 bases between. The germline gives CDR1 LNHNV, CDR2 YYDKDF (reference sequence). CDR3 nucleotides: TGTGCCACCAGCAGAGCCCACAACGCTGAAGCTTTCTTT. This translates into CATSRAHNAEAFF. The variable domain in full, completed from reference TRBV15 and TRBJ1-1, reads DAMVIQNPRYQVTQFGKPVTLSCSQTLNHNVMYWYQQKSSQAPKLLFHYYDKDFNNEADTPDNFQSRRPNTSFCFLDIRSPGLGDTAMYLCATSRAHNAEAFFGQGTRLTVV.

This clonotype was recorded many times. The chain uses TRBV10-2 and TRBJ2-2; D is possibly TRBD2 (6 bases). Deletions cut 0 bases from V and 2 bases from J, with 10 bases between. The germline V gene has CDR1 WSHSY and CDR2 SAAADI. This CDR3 has 16 residues. DNA of the CDR3: TGCGCCAGCAGTGAGTCGGGAGGTCTAAACACCGGGGAGCTGTTTTTT. This sequence encodes CASSESGGLNTGELFF.

This clonotype was seen at least ten times. The chain links TRBV5-5 to TRBJ1-6, with 11 bases matching TRBD1. The junction had 12 bases not matched to a gene; V was cut back by 6 bases and J by 10 bases. This CDR3 has 16 residues. Per germline, CDR1 SGHKS and CDR2 YYEKEE (reference sequence). DNA of the CDR3: TGTGCCAGCACCCGCAAAGGGACAGGGGGTTACTCACCCCTCCACTTT. Protein: CASTRKGTGGYSPLHF.

J is TRBJ2-1 and V is TRBV20-1, with 11 bases lining up with TRBD2. Germline lookup yields CDR1 DFQATT and CDR2 SNEGSKA (reference sequence). The ends lost 4 bases at V and 4 bases at J; junction bases unmatched: 3. This CDR3 has 14 amino acids. The CDR3 here is CSAISGRVYNEQFF. CDR3 nucleotides: TGCAGTGCTATTAGCGGGAGGGTTTACAATGAGCAGTTCTTC.

This sequence joins TRBV5-1 and TRBJ2-6; TRBD1 agrees at 8 bases. The CDR3 runs 15 residues. Trimming took 4 bases from V and 16 from J; bases not matched to a gene: 16. Germline CDR1 is SGHRS and CDR2 is YFSETQ. This chain's CDR3 is CASSLLTGEAGELTF. The CDR3 coding sequence is TGCGCCAGCAGCCTTTTGACAGGGGAGGCCGGGGAGCTGACTTTC.

The V call is TRBV11-2, the J call TRBJ1-1, with a weak D call TRBD1 (5 bases). In germline, CDR1 is SGHAT, CDR2 FQNNGV. Trimming took off 6 bases at V and 3 bases at J, with 20 bases between the two ends. CDR3 length: 16 amino acids. The CDR3 spells CASSRPGAGTDTEAFF. In DNA, the CDR3 is TGTGCCAGCAGTCGACCAGGCGCAGGGACGGACACTGAAGCTTTCTTT.

Comments on this clonotype: Just one base apart from a much larger clone, this may be a read error. The rearrangement links TRBV12-3 or TRBV12-4 to TRBJ2-2; TRBD1 matches 11 bases. CDR3 size: 15 residues. V shed 8 bases, J shed 4 bases, and the junction held 6 bases outside the gene matches. CDR3 in amino acids: CASGHGTGGTGELFF. CDR3 nucleotide sequence: TGTGCCAGCGGCCACGGGACAGGGGGCACCGGGGAGCTGTTTTTT.

This clonotype showed up many times. V usage is TRBV5-1 and J usage is TRBJ2-7, with 7 bases aligning to TRBD1. J lost 0 bases, V lost 4 bases, and 4 bases had no gene match. Germline lookup yields CDR1 SGHRS and CDR2 YFSETQ. The CDR3 is made up of 14 amino acids. The CDR3 DNA reads TGCGCCAGCAGCCTGACAGGGACCTCCTACGAGCAGTACTTC. Residues: CASSLTGTSYEQYF.

This chain links TRBV11-2 with TRBJ1-1; D is unresolved. CDR1 and CDR2 from the germline V gene are SGHAT and FQNNGV. The V end lost 0 bases, the J end lost 11 bases, and 10 bases lay between the germline ends. The CDR3 runs to 12 residues. CDR3 nucleotides: TGTGCCAGCAGCTTAGATACACCGGAGGCTTTCTTT. This gives the protein CASSLDTPEAFF.

This clonotype was detected only once. The CDR3 here is CASRQVYGTGELFF. The DNA for the CDR3 is TGTGCCAGCAGACAGGTATATGGCACCGGGGAGCTGTTTTTT. The J gene is TRBJ2-2, the V gene TRBV2, with D perhaps TRBD1 (5 bases). This CDR3 comprises 14 residues. Looked up from germline, CDR1 is SNHLY and CDR2 is FYNNEI. Deletions cut 6 bases from V and 4 bases from J, with 12 bases between.

This clonotype was seen ten or more times. The chain links TRBV24-1 to TRBJ1-5, with D hard to call. Trimming took off 2 bases at V and 9 bases at J, with 13 bases between the two ends. This CDR3 comprises 14 residues. The germline V gene encodes CDR1 KGHDR and CDR2 SFDVKD. The CDR3 sequence is CATSDSYPSGPQHF. Written as DNA, the CDR3 is TGTGCCACCAGTGATTCTTACCCATCGGGGCCCCAGCATTTT.